The 28 T cell receptor beta chains reported below all come from one sample, sequenced in a study of blood T cell repertoires in COVID-19 (dated by TCRdb to 2018 to 2021). Receptors were amplified or captured by the immunoSEQ multiplex PCR assay. As stored in TCRdb, this immuneACCESS dataset retains in-frame rearrangements with V and J assigned. A fraction of the clones does not appear; measured against another copy, unresolved V genes explain less than half of the discrepancy, and the remainder lacks a known reason. In all, the sample holds roughly 150,000 clones, and roughly 84% of those were seen once. In total, the top ten clones hold around 5% of the sample. The specimen sequenced was peripheral blood. Receptor source: a woman aged 45-59 years with COVID-19, enrolled during active disease.

The chain carries TRBV11-2 and TRBJ1-3; TRBD1 aligns across 7 bases. The CDR3 loop spans 17 amino acids. V shed 2 bases, J shed 0 bases, and the junction held 7 bases outside the gene matches. From germline, CDR1 is SGHAT and CDR2 FQNNGV. In DNA, the CDR3 is TGTGCCAGCAGCTTATTGACAGGGCGGAACTCTGGAAACACCATATATTTT. It codes for CASSLLTGRNSGNTIYF.

This clone appeared a few times. The rearrangement uses TRBV4-1 and TRBJ2-3; 10 bases map to TRBD2. Germline CDR1 MGHRA, CDR2 YSYEKL. The CDR3 spans 17 residues. V gave up 1 base and J gave up 4 bases; unmatched junction bases: 8. CDR3 loop: CASSQASQSGGADTQYF. DNA for the CDR3: TGCGCCAGCAGCCAAGCCTCCCAAAGCGGGGGGGCAGATACGCAGTATTTT.

In this sample, this clone turned up once. The chain combines TRBV6-5 with TRBJ2-5; D is uncertain. The CDR3 covers 13 residues. Trimming took 6 bases from V and 5 from J, leaving 13 bases between them. The germline gives CDR1 MNHEY, CDR2 SVGAGI. The CDR3 protein is CASSTGLAETQYF. Written as DNA, the CDR3 is TGTGCCAGCAGCACCGGGTTAGCCGAGACCCAGTACTTC.

The CDR3 coding sequence is TGTGCCAGCAGCTTGTTGGACAGGGAGTATGGCTACACCTTC. Its protein is CASSLLDREYGYTF. The rearrangement joins TRBV5-5 to TRBJ1-2; 8 positions match TRBD1. Trimming cost V 1 base and J 5 bases; bases outside gene matches: 4. The CDR3 covers 14 residues. The germline V gene encodes CDR1 SGHKS and CDR2 YYEKEE (reference sequence).

This chain joins TRBV5-1 and TRBJ2-1; 7 nucleotides match TRBD2. J gave up 5 bases and V 4 bases, and 6 bases lay outside the gene matches. The CDR3 is made up of 14 amino acids. CDR1 and CDR2 from the germline V gene are SGHRS and YFSETQ. CDR3 loop: CASSVMGGDNEQFF. DNA of the CDR3: TGCGCCAGCAGCGTCATGGGAGGGGACAATGAGCAGTTCTTC.

This chain links TRBV29-1 with TRBJ2-1; D possibly corresponds to TRBD2 (5 bases). This CDR3 spans 12 amino acids. V was trimmed by 4 bases and J by 2 bases, leaving 6 bases between them. In germline, CDR1 is SQVTM, CDR2 ANQGSEA. The CDR3 coding sequence is TGCAGCGTTGGGACTGCCTACAATGAGCAGTTCTTC. Translating it yields CSVGTAYNEQFF.

This clone was counted a few times. V gene TRBV19 combines with J gene TRBJ2-5; 10 bases fit TRBD2. Germline V gene sequence: CDR1 LNHDA, CDR2 SQIVND (reference sequence). V lost 1 base, J lost 2 bases, and 13 bases stayed unmatched. There are 19 residues in the CDR3. For the CDR3, the DNA is TGTGCCAGTAGTATAGTGATGCTAGCGGGGGCTGAAGCTCAAGAGACCCAGTACTTC. Amino acids: CASSIVMLAGAEAQETQYF.

This clone was picked up one time. V gene TRBV7-9 combines with J gene TRBJ1-1, with a weak D call TRBD1 (5 bases). This CDR3 region has 10 residues. Germline CDR1 reads SEHNR; CDR2 reads FQNEAQ (reference sequence). CDR3 sequence (DNA): TGTGTCGGAGGGGACACTGAAGCTTTCTTT. Its protein is CVGGDTEAFF.

This sequence joins TRBV4-2 and TRBJ1-5; D is unclear. The CDR3 has 16 residues. Trimming pared 0 bases from V and 0 bases from J, leaving 9 bases between. Germline loops: CDR1 LGHNA, CDR2 YNFKEQ. The CDR3 DNA reads as TGTGCCAGCAGCCAAGATCCCAACAGTAGCAATCAGCCCCAGCATTTT. Translation gives CASSQDPNSSNQPQHF.

This chain uses TRBV12-3 or TRBV12-4 with TRBJ2-5, with D uncertain. V lost 3 bases and J 1 base, leaving 3 bases between the germline ends. The CDR3 sequence is 12 residues long. The CDR3 region is CASSFRQETQYF. In nucleotides, the CDR3 is TGTGCCAGCAGTTTTCGCCAAGAGACCCAGTACTTC.

The chain combines TRBV15 with TRBJ1-4; 8 nucleotides agree with TRBD1. The CDR3 covers 16 residues. The trim removed 0 bases at V and 8 bases at J, leaving 8 bases unmatched. CDR1 is LNHNV and CDR2 is YYDKDF in the germline V gene (reference sequence). The CDR3 is CATSRDLQGAQEKLFF. CDR3 nucleotides: TGTGCCACCAGCAGAGATTTGCAGGGGGCACAGGAAAAACTGTTTTTT.

V gene TRBV6-5 combines with J gene TRBJ1-2, with TRBD1 as a possible D gene (5 bases). V lost 2 bases, J lost 4 bases, and 11 bases lay in between. The CDR3 has 14 amino acids. CDR1 MNHEY and CDR2 SVGAGI come from the germline V gene. CDR3 in DNA: TGTGCCAGCAGTTACAGGGGCGACACCTATGGCTACACCTTC. It translates to CASSYRGDTYGYTF.

The V call is TRBV2, the J call TRBJ1-1; TRBD1 aligns across 9 bases. V lost 6 bases to trimming and J lost 4 bases; unmatched junction nucleotides: 3. This CDR3 region has 13 residues. Germline assignment: CDR1 SNHLY and CDR2 FYNNEI. The CDR3 region is CASRDRGITEAFF. The CDR3 DNA is TGTGCCAGCAGGGACAGGGGTATCACTGAAGCTTTCTTT.

This clone occurred once. V gene TRBV30 combines with J gene TRBJ1-1, with 10 bases matching TRBD1. The CDR3 has 13 residues. V lost 5 bases to trimming and J lost 4 bases; unmatched junction nucleotides: 4. Germline loops: CDR1 GTSNPN, CDR2 SVGIG (reference sequence). The CDR3, as DNA: TGTGCCTGGGTGACAGGGGGCGGCACTGAAGCTTTCTTT. It codes for CAWVTGGGTEAFF.

This chain connects TRBV14 to TRBJ1-3; no firm D call. V lost 4 bases and J 0 bases, leaving 16 bases between the germline ends. The CDR3 is made up of 17 amino acids. CDR1 is SGHDN and CDR2 is FVKESK in the germline V gene. The CDR3 DNA is TGTGCCAGCAGCCTCCAGGCGACATTTACCTCTGGAAACACCATATATTTT. It is translated as CASSLQATFTSGNTIYF.

V gene TRBV7-2 combines with J gene TRBJ1-3, with TRBD1 identical over 8 bases. Germline-derived CDR1 and CDR2 are SGHTA and FQGNSA. J gave up 2 bases and V 5 bases, and 5 bases lay outside the gene matches. CDR3 length equals 15 residues. The CDR3 nucleotides read TGTGCCAGCAGCCAGCAGGGACAGGCTGGAAACACCATATATTTT. This codes for CASSQQGQAGNTIYF. The full variable domain, its missing parts supplied by reference TRBV7-2 and TRBJ1-3, is GAGVSQSPSNKVTEKGKDVELRCDPISGHTALYWYRQSLGQGLEFLIYFQGNSAPDKSGLPSDRFSAERTGGSVSTLTIQRTQQEDSAVYLCASSQQGQAGNTIYFGEGSWLTVV.

V is TRBV27 and J is TRBJ2-7, with TRBD2 identical over 15 bases. The CDR3 is 17 residues long. Unmatched junction bases numbered 7, after V lost 5 bases and J lost 2 bases. Germline CDR1 and CDR2: MNHEY and SMNVEV (reference sequence). CDR3 nucleotides: TGTGCCAGCAGTAAACGGACTAGCGGGGGGGCCCCCTACGAGCAGTACTTC. It encodes CASSKRTSGGAPYEQYF.

V gene TRBV7-6 combines with J gene TRBJ2-7, with D tentatively TRBD1 (7 bases). Germline-derived CDR1 and CDR2 are SGHVS and FNYEAQ. V was cut by 4 bases and J by 0 bases, with 19 bases left in between. The CDR3 has 17 amino acids. DNA of the CDR3: TGTGCCAGCAGCTCCCAGGGGGTAGCGGATACCTCCTACGAGCAGTACTTC. Translating gives CASSSQGVADTSYEQYF.

CDR3 nucleotides: TGTGCCAGCAGCAGAGCGGGGGGCACAGATACGCAGTATTTT. Its translation is CASSRAGGTDTQYF. V is TRBV7-9 and J is TRBJ2-3; 8 positions match TRBD2. CDR1 SEHNR and CDR2 FQNEAQ come from the germline V gene (reference sequence). CDR3 size: 14 residues. The trim removed 5 bases at V and 1 base at J, leaving 2 bases unmatched. The whole variable domain, remainder taken from reference TRBV7-9 and TRBJ2-3, is DTGVSQNPRHKITKRGQNVTFRCDPISEHNRLYWYRQTLGQGPEFLTYFQNEAQLEKSRLLSDRFSAERPKGSFSTLEIQRTEQGDSAMYLCASSRAGGTDTQYFGPGTRLTVL.

The rearrangement joins TRBV5-4 to TRBJ1-1, with D hard to call. The germline CDR1 and CDR2 sequences are SGHNT and YYREEE (reference sequence). The CDR3 runs 15 residues. V dropped 0 bases and J dropped 1 base, with 10 bases sitting between them. The CDR3 bases are TGTGCCAGCAGCTTGGTGCAGGTCGCGAACACTGAAGCTTTCTTT. Its translation: CASSLVQVANTEAFF.

V usage is TRBV11-2 and J usage is TRBJ2-4, with 15 bases fitting TRBD2. The ends lost 3 bases at V and 3 bases at J; junction bases unmatched: 9. The germline V gene has CDR1 SGHAT and CDR2 FQNNGV. There are 19 residues in the CDR3. This CDR3 reads CASSFPPGLAGGDKNIQYF. The CDR3 DNA reads as TGTGCCAGCAGCTTCCCGCCAGGACTAGCGGGGGGGGACAAAAACATTCAGTACTTC. The entire variable domain, with the rest obtained from reference TRBV11-2 and TRBJ2-4, is as follows: EAGVAQSPRYKIIEKRQSVAFWCNPISGHATLYWYQQILGQGPKLLIQFQNNGVVDDSQLPKDRFSAERLKGVDSTLKIQPAKLEDSAVYLCASSFPPGLAGGDKNIQYFGAGTRLSVL.

This chain links TRBV12-5 with TRBJ1-5, with no clear D. This CDR3 is built from 14 residues. V gave up 1 base and J gave up 4 bases, with 8 bases separating them. The germline V gene encodes CDR1 LGHNT and CDR2 FRNRAP. The CDR3 sequence is CASGLGAGNQPQHF. CDR3 nucleotide sequence: TGTGCTAGTGGTTTGGGCGCAGGAAATCAGCCCCAGCATTTT.

This sequence joins TRBV21-1 and TRBJ1-6; the D segment call TRBD1 is taken from the table without a DNA check. TRBV21-1 constitutes a pseudogene. This CDR3 comprises 12 residues. The CDR3: CASSQYNSPLHF. CDR3 DNA: TGTGCCAGCTCCCAGTATAATTCACCCCTCCACTTT.

The rearrangement uses TRBV3-1 (or the pseudogene TRBV3-2) and TRBJ1-5, with 10 bases identical to TRBD1. The CDR3 has 15 residues. CDR1 is LGHDT, CDR2 YNNKEL, per germline (reference sequence). V lost 5 bases and J lost 4; bases outside the gene matches: 5. The CDR3 is CASSIGQGVNQPQHF. The CDR3 DNA reads as TGTGCCAGCAGCATTGGACAGGGGGTGAATCAGCCCCAGCATTTT.

J is TRBJ1-3 and V is TRBV21-1; TRBD1, the table's D call, was not compared with the DNA. TRBV21-1 is labeled a pseudogene. The CDR3 extends over 18 amino acids. CDR3 region: CASSKAFGQAFSGNTIYF. DNA for the CDR3: TGTGCCAGCAGCAAAGCGTTCGGACAGGCTTTCTCTGGAAACACCATATATTTT.

The V call is TRBV5-4, the J call TRBJ2-2; the D gene is possibly TRBD2 (7 bases). The CDR3 has 17 residues. Germline values: CDR1 SGHNT, CDR2 YYREEE (reference sequence). V lost 5 bases and J lost 2, with 19 bases in between. CDR3 DNA: TGTGCCAGCAGTTGGGGGCCCGGGGGGAGAAACACCGGGGAGCTGTTTTTT. Its translation is CASSWGPGGRNTGELFF. Based on the CDR3 plus reference TRBV5-4 and TRBJ2-2, the full variable domain is ETGVTQSPTHLIKTRGQQVTLRCSSQSGHNTVSWYQQALGQGPQFIFQYYREEENGRGNFPPRFSGLQFPNYSSELNVNALELDDSALYLCASSWGPGGRNTGELFFGEGSRLTVL.

The sample holds one count of this clone. The chain recombines TRBV4-3 with TRBJ1-2; 11 bases map to TRBD1. Looked up from germline, CDR1 is LGHNA and CDR2 is YSLEER. The V segment lost 1 base and the J segment 6 bases; nucleotides outside the gene matches: 1. The CDR3 length is 14 residues. This CDR3 reads CASSQGTGGHGYTF. Written as DNA, the CDR3 is TGCGCCAGCAGCCAAGGGACAGGGGGCCATGGCTACACCTTC.

The chain links TRBV6-5 to TRBJ1-2; 8 nucleotides align to TRBD1. V was clipped by 0 bases and J by 8 bases; unmatched bases: 5. Germline assignment: CDR1 MNHEY and CDR2 SVGAGI. The CDR3 is 14 amino acids. CDR3 sequence reads: CASSYSRGQGGYTF. CDR3 nucleotide sequence: TGTGCCAGCAGTTACTCCAGGGGGCAGGGAGGCTACACCTTC.